This T cell receptor (beta chain) stems from a study of identifying expanded T cells in peripheral blood. Produced via immunoSEQ multiplex PCR; TCRdb's table is partial and in-frame only. The table includes around 75,000 clones, roughly nine tenths detected once. The J segment lost 2 bases and the V segment lost 0 bases, leaving 6 bases of the junction unmatched. CDR3 length: 15 amino acids. Germline lookup yields CDR1 GTSNPN and CDR2 SVGIG (reference sequence). The clonotype originates from a person between 18 and 75 years old in good health. The rearrangement links TRBV30 to TRBJ2-5; 7 positions agree with TRBD2. Sequencing was performed on blood. CDR3 sequence reads: CAWSVGRAGQETQYF. The CDR3 DNA is TGTGCCTGGAGTGTAGGTCGAGCGGGGCAAGAGACCCAGTACTTC. Filled out from reference TRBV30 and TRBJ2-5, the complete variable domain reads SQTIHQWPATLVQPVGSPLSLECTVEGTSNPNLYWYRQAAGRGLQLLFYSVGIGQISSEVPQNLSASRPQDRQFILSSKKLLLSDSGFYLCAWSVGRAGQETQYFGPGTRLLVL.